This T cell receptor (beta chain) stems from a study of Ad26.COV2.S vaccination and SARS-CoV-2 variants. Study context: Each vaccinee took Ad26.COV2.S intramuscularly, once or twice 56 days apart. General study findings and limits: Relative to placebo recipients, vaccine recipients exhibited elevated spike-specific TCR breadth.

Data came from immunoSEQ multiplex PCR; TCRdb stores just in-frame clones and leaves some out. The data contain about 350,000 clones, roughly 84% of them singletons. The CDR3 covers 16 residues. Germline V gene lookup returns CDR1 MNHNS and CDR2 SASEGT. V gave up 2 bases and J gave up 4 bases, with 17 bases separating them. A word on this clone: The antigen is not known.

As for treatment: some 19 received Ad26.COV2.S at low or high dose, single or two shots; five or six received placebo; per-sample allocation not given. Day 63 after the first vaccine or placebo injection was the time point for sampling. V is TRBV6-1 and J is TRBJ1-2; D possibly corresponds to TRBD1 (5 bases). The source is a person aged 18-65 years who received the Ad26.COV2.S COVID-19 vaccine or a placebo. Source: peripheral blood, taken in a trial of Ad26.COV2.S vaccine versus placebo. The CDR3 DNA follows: TGTGCCAGCAGTGAAAGCTGGGGGGAGGGAAGCTATGGCTACACCTTC. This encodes CASSESWGEGSYGYTF.